The entry below gives a single T cell receptor (beta chain) sequence along with its context. The data derive from a study of blood T cell repertoires in COVID-19. Repertoires were generated with immunoSEQ multiplex PCR, while TCRdb's copy carries only in-frame clones and drops some. The repertoire holds some 220,000 clones, with 80% as singletons. This CDR3 is built from 18 residues. Germline CDR1 reads MNHEY; CDR2 reads SMNVEV (reference sequence). V shed 3 bases, J shed 2 bases, and the junction held 6 bases outside the gene matches. The TCR was taken from a human donor in a cohort sampled during active COVID-19. The specimen sequenced was peripheral blood. The rearrangement joins TRBV27 to TRBJ2-3; 15 bases agree with TRBD2. The CDR3 is CASSLLGLAGGFTDTQYF. The CDR3 DNA is TGTGCCAGCAGTTTGCTTGGACTAGCGGGGGGGTTCACAGATACGCAGTATTTT.